This TCR beta chain was found in a study of CD8+ T cells in alopecia areata. Whole-study context: A regimen of oral tofacitinib, 5 to 10 mg twice daily, was given to treated patients. People stayed on tofacitinib for 6 to 18 months, then stopped the drug for 6 months.

Trimming left V 2 bases short and J 5 bases short, with 9 bases between. The CDR3 covers 13 residues. Germline lookup yields CDR1 LGHNT and CDR2 FRNRAP. Comments on this clone: What it binds is not known.

cDNA reverse transcribed from extracted RNA served as the sequencing template. Some clones are missing from TCRdb's copy, which holds only in-frame ones; the method was immunoSEQ multiplex PCR. Of roughly 250,000 clones listed, 65% to 70% were seen once; the top ten hold 1% to 1.5%. Study-wide points: Clarity of TCR sharing across patients fell short of that in mice, possibly HLA-related.

The sequencing here drew on CD4+ T cells sorted from blood, taken at week 0. This TCR was recovered from a human donor with alopecia areata. V is TRBV12-5 and J is TRBJ1-1; D unclear. The CDR3: CASGLPSETEAFF. CDR3 coding DNA: TGTGCTAGTGGTTTGCCCAGCGAAACTGAAGCTTTCTTT.